This is a list of T cell receptor beta chains from one sample in a study of blood T cell repertoires in COVID-19. The repertoire was sequenced with immunoSEQ multiplex PCR; TCRdb's copy has only in-frame clones and lacks some. The repertoire holds 180,000 or so clones, roughly nine tenths seen once, with roughly 2.4% in the top ten. Sequencing was carried out using PBMCs or T cells enriched from blood (not recorded which). The receptors derive from a woman aged 40-49 years with acute COVID-19. CDR3s include the opening cysteine and the closing phenylalanine or tryptophan. The order of the fields is D gene, V gene, clone size, J gene, CDR3 protein, CDR3 DNA. The D gene is left open where the match is weak. Where a row states a size, it is once, few, many or the class of an expanded clone; other rows omit it.

d_gene: TRBD2; v_gene: TRBV4-2; abundance: -; j_gene: TRBJ2-6; CDR3aa: CASSQGGGVDSGANVLTF; CDR3nt: TGTGCCAGCAGCCAAGGGGGGGGAGTAGACTCTGGGGCCAACGTCCTGACTTTC
d_gene: -; v_gene: TRBV19; abundance: -; j_gene: TRBJ1-4; CDR3aa: CASSSHGSDEKLFF; CDR3nt: TGTGCCAGTAGTTCCCACGGGTCTGATGAAAAACTGTTTTTT
d_gene: -; v_gene: TRBV11-1; abundance: -; j_gene: TRBJ2-7; CDR3aa: CASSHQAYEQYF; CDR3nt: TGTGCCAGCAGTCATCAGGCCTACGAGCAGTACTTC
d_gene: TRBD2; v_gene: TRBV7-2; abundance: -; j_gene: TRBJ2-5; CDR3aa: CASSSSGSVETQYF; CDR3nt: TGTGCCAGCAGCTCGAGCGGGAGTGTAGAGACCCAGTACTTC
d_gene: TRBD2; v_gene: TRBV28; abundance: -; j_gene: TRBJ2-5; CDR3aa: CASSLSGGETQYF; CDR3nt: TGTGCCAGCAGTTTGAGCGGGGGAGAGACCCAGTACTTC
d_gene: TRBD2; v_gene: TRBV6-4; abundance: -; j_gene: TRBJ2-1; CDR3aa: CAILKRGRSYNEQFF; CDR3nt: TGTGCCATCCTAAAGCGGGGCCGCTCCTACAATGAGCAGTTCTTC
d_gene: -; v_gene: TRBV7-7; abundance: -; j_gene: TRBJ2-7; CDR3aa: CASSPGTSTYEQYF; CDR3nt: TGTGCCAGCAGCCCCGGAACTAGTACCTACGAGCAGTACTTC
d_gene: TRBD2; v_gene: TRBV4-1; abundance: once; j_gene: TRBJ2-5; CDR3aa: CASSSRTSGKINQETQYF; CDR3nt: TGCGCCAGCAGCTCCCGGACTAGCGGGAAAATAAACCAAGAGACCCAGTACTTC
d_gene: TRBD1; v_gene: TRBV30; abundance: -; j_gene: TRBJ1-3; CDR3aa: CAWSVRTGRRGNTIYF; CDR3nt: TGTGCCTGGAGTGTAAGGACAGGGAGACGGGGAAACACCATATATTTT
d_gene: -; v_gene: TRBV28; abundance: -; j_gene: TRBJ1-1; CDR3aa: CASSFRTEAFF; CDR3nt: TGTGCCAGCAGTTTTCGCACTGAAGCTTTCTTT
d_gene: -; v_gene: TRBV3-1/TRBV3-2; abundance: -; j_gene: TRBJ1-1; CDR3aa: CASSHSLYEAFF; CDR3nt: TGTGCCAGCAGCCATTCTCTATATGAAGCTTTCTTT
d_gene: -; v_gene: TRBV3-1/TRBV3-2; abundance: -; j_gene: TRBJ1-2; CDR3aa: CASSQRSGERYGYTF; CDR3nt: TGTGCCAGCAGCCAAAGAAGCGGGGAGCGCTATGGCTACACCTTC
d_gene: TRBD1; v_gene: TRBV7-9; abundance: -; j_gene: TRBJ1-1; CDR3aa: CASSRQGGVGTEAFF; CDR3nt: TGTGCCAGCAGCAGACAGGGGGGTGTTGGGACTGAAGCTTTCTTT
d_gene: TRBD2; v_gene: TRBV18; abundance: -; j_gene: TRBJ2-2; CDR3aa: CASSARIAGDSTGELFF; CDR3nt: TGTGCCAGCTCAGCTAGAATAGCGGGAGACTCCACCGGGGAGCTGTTTTTT
d_gene: TRBD2; v_gene: TRBV29-1; abundance: -; j_gene: TRBJ2-1; CDR3aa: CSVLPGTSGRSQFF; CDR3nt: TGCAGCGTTCTACCCGGGACTAGCGGGAGATCGCAGTTCTTC
d_gene: -; v_gene: TRBV6-1; abundance: few; j_gene: TRBJ1-6; CDR3aa: CASSDRIRESASPLHF; CDR3nt: TGTGCCAGCAGTGACCGAATTCGGGAGTCGGCATCACCCCTCCACTTT
d_gene: -; v_gene: TRBV28; abundance: -; j_gene: TRBJ2-1; CDR3aa: CASSSGGRIEQFF; CDR3nt: TGTGCCAGCAGTTCCGGGGGGCGTATTGAGCAGTTCTTC
d_gene: TRBD1; v_gene: TRBV7-2; abundance: -; j_gene: TRBJ2-3; CDR3aa: CASSLGPGGTKRRADTQYF; CDR3nt: TGTGCCAGCAGCTTAGGCCCAGGGGGTACAAAAAGACGGGCAGATACGCAGTATTTT
d_gene: TRBD1; v_gene: TRBV6-5; abundance: -; j_gene: TRBJ1-2; CDR3aa: CASSYRRQGGGYTF; CDR3nt: TGTGCCAGCAGTTACAGGCGACAGGGGGGCGGCTACACCTTC
d_gene: -; v_gene: TRBV2; abundance: once; j_gene: TRBJ1-2; CDR3aa: CASRTSYGYTF; CDR3nt: TGTGCCAGCAGAACCAGCTATGGCTACACCTTC
d_gene: TRBD2; v_gene: TRBV12-5; abundance: -; j_gene: TRBJ2-2; CDR3aa: CASGLRLAGGRGDGELFF; CDR3nt: TGTGCTAGTGGTTTGAGACTAGCGGGAGGACGCGGGGACGGGGAGCTGTTTTTT
d_gene: TRBD1; v_gene: TRBV27; abundance: -; j_gene: TRBJ2-7; CDR3aa: CASSSRDRVYEQYF; CDR3nt: TGTGCCAGCAGTTCCCGGGACAGGGTCTACGAGCAGTACTTC
d_gene: -; v_gene: TRBV30; abundance: -; j_gene: TRBJ1-4; CDR3aa: CAWSLGLANEKLFF; CDR3nt: TGTGCCTGGAGCCTAGGATTAGCTAATGAAAAACTGTTTTTT
d_gene: TRBD2; v_gene: TRBV4-1; abundance: -; j_gene: TRBJ2-1; CDR3aa: CASSQGLADNEQFF; CDR3nt: TGCGCCAGCAGCCAAGGACTAGCGGACAATGAGCAGTTCTTC
d_gene: -; v_gene: TRBV7-9; abundance: -; j_gene: TRBJ2-3; CDR3aa: CASSLAGLATGDTQYF; CDR3nt: TGTGCCAGCAGCTTAGCGGGTCTGGCTACAGGGGATACGCAGTATTTT
d_gene: -; v_gene: TRBV4-2; abundance: -; j_gene: TRBJ1-5; CDR3aa: CASSQDFGQPQHF; CDR3nt: TGTGCCAGCAGCCAAGATTTCGGGCAGCCCCAGCATTTT
d_gene: -; v_gene: TRBV7-9; abundance: -; j_gene: TRBJ2-3; CDR3aa: CASSSGLNTDTQYF; CDR3nt: TGTGCCAGCAGCTCAGGACTGAACACAGATACGCAGTATTTT
d_gene: TRBD1; v_gene: TRBV5-1; abundance: -; j_gene: TRBJ1-2; CDR3aa: CASSSGQGDYGYTF; CDR3nt: TGCGCCAGCAGCTCTGGACAGGGCGACTATGGCTACACCTTC
d_gene: -; v_gene: TRBV4-1; abundance: once; j_gene: TRBJ2-1; CDR3aa: CASSLLVFDEQFF; CDR3nt: TGCGCCAGCAGCCTACTAGTCTTCGATGAGCAGTTCTTC
d_gene: TRBD2; v_gene: TRBV4-3; abundance: -; j_gene: TRBJ2-7; CDR3aa: CASSQGAGLAGKSYEQYF; CDR3nt: TGCGCCAGCAGCCAGGGTGCGGGACTAGCGGGAAAGTCCTACGAGCAGTACTTC
d_gene: -; v_gene: TRBV23-1; abundance: -; j_gene: TRBJ1-1; CDR3aa: CASSQETGVEAFF; CDR3nt: TGCGCCAGCAGTCAAGAGACAGGAGTTGAAGCTTTCTTT
d_gene: -; v_gene: TRBV7-3; abundance: -; j_gene: TRBJ2-3; CDR3aa: CASSTEGGTDTQYF; CDR3nt: TGTGCCAGCAGCACCGAGGGGGGCACAGATACGCAGTATTTT
d_gene: -; v_gene: TRBV14; abundance: -; j_gene: TRBJ2-5; CDR3aa: CASSQDQGYQETQYF; CDR3nt: TGTGCCAGCAGCCAAGATCAGGGGTACCAAGAGACCCAGTACTTC
d_gene: -; v_gene: TRBV7-8; abundance: -; j_gene: TRBJ2-7; CDR3aa: CASSLGTYYEQYF; CDR3nt: TGTGCCAGCAGCCTCGGGACATACTACGAGCAGTACTTC
d_gene: -; v_gene: TRBV19; abundance: -; j_gene: TRBJ2-5; CDR3aa: CASSMNRNQETQYF; CDR3nt: TGTGCCAGTAGTATGAACAGGAACCAAGAGACCCAGTACTTC
d_gene: TRBD1; v_gene: TRBV19; abundance: once; j_gene: TRBJ1-2; CDR3aa: CATSRTGHGYTF; CDR3nt: TGTGCCACGTCCCGGACAGGTCATGGCTACACCTTC
d_gene: -; v_gene: TRBV6-2/TRBV6-3; abundance: -; j_gene: TRBJ2-3; CDR3aa: CASSYSEVEDTQYF; CDR3nt: TGTGCCAGCAGTTACTCCGAGGTGGAAGATACGCAGTATTTT
d_gene: -; v_gene: TRBV5-1; abundance: -; j_gene: TRBJ2-5; CDR3aa: CASSRRDQETQYF; CDR3nt: TGCGCCAGCAGTCGGCGGGACCAAGAGACCCAGTACTTC
d_gene: TRBD1; v_gene: TRBV4-1; abundance: -; j_gene: TRBJ1-2; CDR3aa: CASSQVGQGNLYGYTF; CDR3nt: TGCGCCAGCAGCCAAGTGGGACAGGGTAATTTGTATGGCTACACCTTC